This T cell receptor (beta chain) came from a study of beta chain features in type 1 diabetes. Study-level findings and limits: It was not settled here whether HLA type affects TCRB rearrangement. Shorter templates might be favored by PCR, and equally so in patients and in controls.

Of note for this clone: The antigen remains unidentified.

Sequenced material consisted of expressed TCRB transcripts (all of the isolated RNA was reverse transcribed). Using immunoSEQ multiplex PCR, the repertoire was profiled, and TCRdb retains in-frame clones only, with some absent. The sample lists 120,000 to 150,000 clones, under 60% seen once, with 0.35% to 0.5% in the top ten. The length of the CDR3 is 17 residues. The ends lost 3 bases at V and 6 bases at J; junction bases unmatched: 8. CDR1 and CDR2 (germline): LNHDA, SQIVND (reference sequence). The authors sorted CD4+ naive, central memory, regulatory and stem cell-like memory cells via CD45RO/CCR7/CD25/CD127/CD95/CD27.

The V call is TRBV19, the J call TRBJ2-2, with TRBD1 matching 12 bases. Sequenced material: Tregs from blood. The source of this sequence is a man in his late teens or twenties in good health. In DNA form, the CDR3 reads TGTGCCAGTAGTATTCGGAAGGGACAGGGGGCTTCCGGGGAGCTGTTTTTT. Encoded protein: CASSIRKGQGASGELFF.